Sequencing of this TCR beta chain was carried out in a study of blood T cells in healthy people across ages. Next came a second PCR, run for about 6 to 12 cycles, which used a sample-barcoded 5' primer along with a J-beta primer mix. TCRdb independently ran MiXCR on the 5' RACE reads; one entry per CDR3 protein. The sample records about 780,000 distinct CDR3 sequences, around 50% being singletons. The CDR3 contains 15 residues. Germline CDR1 DFQATT, CDR2 SNEGSKA (reference sequence). Germline trimming cut 6 bases from V and 2 bases from J; bases unmatched to any gene: 10. This chain joins TRBV20-1 and TRBJ2-1; 7 bases line up with TRBD2. The specimen was blood. The sequence was obtained from an elderly man in good health. This CDR3 reads CSAAVGREPYNEQFF. CDR3 in DNA: TGCAGTGCCGCGGTCGGGCGGGAGCCCTACAATGAGCAGTTCTTC.